This T cell receptor (beta chain) was captured by sequencing in a study of blood T cell repertoires in COVID-19. Study details: Researchers got acute and convalescent COVID-19 samples from the United States, Italy and Spain. PBMCs, B-cell-depleted T cells, or T cells provided the cDNA or gDNA that made up the material.

Followed over time, Seattle patients had been enrolled while infection was active. With V trimmed by 5 bases and J by 7 bases, 6 bases remained unmatched. Germline CDR1 and CDR2: MDHEN and SYDVKM. The CDR3 covers 15 residues. Per the study methods: Amplified reference gene primers provided the basis for estimating nucleated cell counts. Sequencing was performed with immunoSEQ multiplex PCR; in TCRdb, only in-frame clones are kept and a portion is missing. Clone size and V and J calls were adopted from that table, with D and trimming inferred from the DNA. This sample yields roughly 150,000 clones, of which around 84% are seen a single time; about 2.6% belongs to the top ten.

This sequence joins TRBV28 and TRBJ1-6; TRBD1 aligns across 9 bases. The sequenced sample consisted of peripheral blood. The clonotype was recovered from an elderly woman with COVID-19, enrolled during active disease. The CDR3, as DNA: TGTGCCAGCAGTCCCATCGGACAGGGGAATTCACCCCTCCACTTT. Its protein product is CASSPIGQGNSPLHF.